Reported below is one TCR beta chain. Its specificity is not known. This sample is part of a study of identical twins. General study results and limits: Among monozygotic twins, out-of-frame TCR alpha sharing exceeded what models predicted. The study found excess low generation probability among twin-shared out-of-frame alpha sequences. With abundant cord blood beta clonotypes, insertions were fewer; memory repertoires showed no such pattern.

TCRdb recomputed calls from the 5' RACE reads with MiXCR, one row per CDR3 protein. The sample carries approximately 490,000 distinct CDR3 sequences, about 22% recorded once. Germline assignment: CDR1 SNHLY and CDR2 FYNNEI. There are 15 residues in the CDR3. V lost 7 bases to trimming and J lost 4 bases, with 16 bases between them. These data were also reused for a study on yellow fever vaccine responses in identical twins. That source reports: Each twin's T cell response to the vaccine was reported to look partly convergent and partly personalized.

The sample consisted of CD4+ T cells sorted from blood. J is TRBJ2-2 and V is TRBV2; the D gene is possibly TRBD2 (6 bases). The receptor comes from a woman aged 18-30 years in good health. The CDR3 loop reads CASKIEGAGTGELFF. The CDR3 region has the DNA TGTGCCAGCAAGATAGAGGGAGCGGGCACCGGGGAGCTGTTTTTT.